These 27 T cell receptor beta chains share one sample of origin, sequenced in a study of OX40 agonist ivuxolimab in advanced cancers. Sequencing used immunoSEQ multiplex PCR; TCRdb keeps in-frame clones, though not all of them. Among roughly 20,000 clones listed, 75% to 90% were seen once. Material: CD4+ or CD8+ T cells sorted from blood, obtained in a trial of the OX40 agonist ivuxolimab. The receptors here all came from an adult with an advanced solid tumor such as melanoma, head and neck, liver or kidney cancer.

The chain has TRBV14 and TRBJ2-7; 11 bases are a match to TRBD2. The ends lost 5 bases at V and 2 bases at J; junction bases unmatched: 17. Germline V gives CDR1 SGHDN, CDR2 FVKESK. The CDR3 loop spans 19 amino acids. The CDR3, as DNA: TGTGCCAGCAGCGGAACCGGGACTAGCGGTCCCCAAAGTCCCTACGAGCAGTACTTC. It encodes CASSGTGTSGPQSPYEQYF.

The V call is TRBV9, the J call TRBJ2-1; TRBD1 agrees at 8 bases. V dropped 3 bases and J dropped 3; count of bases not matched to a gene: 5. The CDR3 spans 15 residues. The germline V gene encodes CDR1 SGDLS and CDR2 YYNGEE. CDR3 loop: CASSGGQGIYNEQFF. As DNA, the CDR3 is TGTGCCAGCAGCGGTGGACAGGGTATCTACAATGAGCAGTTCTTC.

The chain couples TRBV6-5 to TRBJ1-1, with 9 nucleotides matching TRBD1. This CDR3 comprises 14 residues. Germline CDR1 MNHEY, CDR2 SVGAGI. The ends lost 0 bases at V and 6 bases at J; junction bases unmatched: 2. CDR3 region: CASSYSGQGSEAFF. CDR3 bases: TGTGCCAGCAGTTACTCGGGACAGGGTTCTGAAGCTTTCTTT.

This clone was observed once. The chain combines TRBV6-6 with TRBJ2-3; D remains unclear. The CDR3 is made up of 13 amino acids. Looked up from germline, CDR1 is MNHNY and CDR2 is SVGAGI (reference sequence). The germline V and J ends were trimmed by 6 bases and 3 bases, with 10 bases remaining between them. CDR3 bases: TGTGCCAGCAGATCCTACTATACAGATACGCAGTATTTT. It translates to CASRSYYTDTQYF.

CDR3 sequence (DNA): TGCGCCAGCGGAACAGGGTGGACCTACAATGAGCAGTTCTTC. Amino acid sequence: CASGTGWTYNEQFF. This chain uses TRBV4-1 with TRBJ2-1, with D possibly being TRBD1 (6 bases). This CDR3 spans 14 amino acids. Trimming stripped 8 bases from V and 2 bases from J, with 13 bases between. Germline-derived CDR1 and CDR2 are MGHRA and YSYEKL.

The rearrangement links TRBV6-1 to TRBJ2-2; weak D call: TRBD2 (6 bases). Per the germline V gene, CDR1 is MNHNS and CDR2 is SASEGT. Trimming pared 6 bases from V and 3 bases from J, leaving 14 bases between. The CDR3 runs 15 residues. The CDR3 DNA is TGTGCCAGCAGGGGCGGGGTTGGCGACACCGGGGAGCTGTTTTTT. This encodes CASRGGVGDTGELFF.

The chain joins TRBV9 to TRBJ2-1, with TRBD2 identical over 10 bases. With 0 bases clipped from V and 4 bases from J, the junction kept 1 base outside the gene matches. Looked up from germline, CDR1 is SGDLS and CDR2 is YYNGEE. The CDR3 loop spans 15 amino acids. For the CDR3, the DNA is TGTGCCAGCAGCGTAGGAGCGGGAGGGTACAATGAGCAGTTCTTC. Translating gives CASSVGAGGYNEQFF.

This sequence joins TRBV4-1 and TRBJ2-7, with 8 bases fitting TRBD2. Germline CDR1 is MGHRA and CDR2 is YSYEKL. The CDR3 is made up of 15 amino acids. V lost 1 base to trimming and J lost 5 bases; unmatched junction nucleotides: 7. The CDR3 sequence is CASSQAAGVSHEQYF. In nucleotides, the CDR3 is TGCGCCAGCAGCCAAGCAGCGGGAGTGTCTCACGAGCAGTACTTC.

This sequence joins TRBV11-2 and TRBJ1-3, with D uncertain. Trimming took off 2 bases at V and 9 bases at J, with 5 bases between the two ends. The CDR3 extends over 11 amino acids. Germline V gives CDR1 SGHAT, CDR2 FQNNGV. The CDR3 nucleotides are TGTGCCAGCAGCTTACTATTCACCATATATTTT. Protein sequence: CASSLLFTIYF.

In regard to this clone: One end of the junction does not line up with germline, which may come from a read error. The CDR3 bases are TGTGCCTCTAACCCAGCGTTCTCCTACAATAAGCAGTTCTTC. It encodes CASNPAFSYNKQFF. This chain connects TRBV19 to TRBJ2-1; no reliable D call. Germline-derived CDR1 and CDR2 are LNHDA and SQIVND (reference sequence). The CDR3 covers 14 residues. The complete variable domain, with remaining parts taken from reference TRBV19 and TRBJ2-1, reads DGGITQSPKYLFRKEGQNVTLSCEQNLNHDAMYWYRQDPGQGLRLIYYSQIVNDFQKGDIAEGYSVSREKKESFPLTVTSAQKNPTAFYLCASNPAFSYNKQFFGPGTRLTVL.

The chain uses TRBV13 and TRBJ2-7; D is possibly TRBD2 (6 bases). The length of the CDR3 is 14 residues. Trimming cost V 1 base and J 6 bases, with 13 bases left between them. Per germline, CDR1 PRHDT and CDR2 FYEKMQ (reference sequence). In DNA, the CDR3 is TGTGCCAGCAGCTTAGCGGACTATTCTCGCGAGCAGTACTTC. Amino acid sequence: CASSLADYSREQYF.

V is TRBV29-1 and J is TRBJ1-3; D gene ambiguous. Trimming removed 0 bases from V and 0 bases from J, with 9 bases in between. The CDR3 contains 15 residues. Germline lookup yields CDR1 SQVTM and CDR2 ANQGSEA. The CDR3 coding sequence is TGCAGCGTTGAAGATTCTAGGGCCTCTGGAAACACCATATATTTT. It translates to CSVEDSRASGNTIYF.

CDR3 DNA: TGCGCCAGCAGTGAGGGGATAGGACAGGGGGCGCGAGATACGCAGTATTTT. This sequence encodes CASSEGIGQGARDTQYF. This chain links TRBV10-2 with TRBJ2-3; 11 bases match TRBD1. The germline V gene has CDR1 WSHSY and CDR2 SAAADI. The J segment lost 5 bases and the V segment lost 2 bases, leaving 9 bases of the junction unmatched. The CDR3 length is 17 residues.

This chain connects TRBV7-9 to TRBJ2-7; 12 nucleotides match TRBD2. This CDR3 contains 16 residues. Germline V gene lookup returns CDR1 SEHNR and CDR2 FQNEAQ (reference sequence). The junction had 8 bases not matched to a gene; V was cut back by 1 base and J by 7 bases. The CDR3 loop reads CASSLDTTSGRREQYF. In DNA form, the CDR3 reads TGTGCCAGCAGCTTAGATACGACTAGCGGGAGAAGGGAGCAGTACTTC.

This clone was detected only a few times. The chain employs TRBV13 and TRBJ1-1; D not certain. This CDR3 contains 12 residues. Deletions cut 1 base from V and 5 bases from J, with 5 bases between. CDR1 is PRHDT, CDR2 FYEKMQ, per germline (reference sequence). CDR3 nucleotide sequence: TGTGCCAGCAGCTTAGTGGGGACTGAAGCTTTCTTT. Its translation: CASSLVGTEAFF.

The chain joins TRBV9 to TRBJ2-1, with D uncertain. This CDR3 has 16 residues. CDR1 is SGDLS, CDR2 YYNGEE, per germline. Deletions cut 0 bases from V and 0 bases from J, with 10 bases between. The CDR3 spells CASSVAAWSSYNEQFF. CDR3 nucleotides: TGTGCCAGCAGCGTAGCGGCATGGAGCTCCTACAATGAGCAGTTCTTC.

V gene TRBV28 combines with J gene TRBJ2-1, with 9 bases identical to TRBD1. Germline CDR1 is MDHEN and CDR2 is SYDVKM. The CDR3 is made up of 15 amino acids. The V segment lost 6 bases and the J segment 3 bases; nucleotides outside the gene matches: 6. CDR3 sequence: CASRGPGQGYNEQFF. The CDR3 region has the DNA TGTGCCAGCAGGGGGCCGGGACAGGGCTACAATGAGCAGTTCTTC.

This chain uses TRBV9 with TRBJ2-1; the D is unclear. The germline V gene encodes CDR1 SGDLS and CDR2 YYNGEE. CDR3 size: 13 residues. Between the trimmed V and J ends, which lost 2 bases and 2 bases, there was a span of 5 bases. CDR3 sequence: CASSVSTYNEQFF. The CDR3 bases are TGTGCCAGCAGCGTTTCTACCTACAATGAGCAGTTCTTC. Supplemented by reference TRBV9 and TRBJ2-1, the full variable domain reads DSGVTQTPKHLITATGQRVTLRCSPRSGDLSVYWYQQSLDQGLQFLIQYYNGEERAKGNILERFSAQQFPDLHSELNLSSLELGDSALYFCASSVSTYNEQFFGPGTRLTVL.

This chain joins TRBV7-9 and TRBJ2-1; 12 bases map to TRBD2. V trimming: 5 bases; J trimming: 3 bases; junction bases outside the gene matches: 5. The CDR3 is made up of 16 amino acids. CDR1 is SEHNR and CDR2 is FQNEAQ in the germline V gene (reference sequence). Here the CDR3 reads CASSQGTSGFYNEQFF. DNA of the CDR3: TGTGCCAGCAGCCAAGGGACTAGCGGGTTCTACAATGAGCAGTTCTTC.

The chain is built from TRBV14 and TRBJ2-5; TRBD2 matches at 12 bases. Germline V gene lookup returns CDR1 SGHDN and CDR2 FVKESK. V lost 0 bases and J lost 5; bases outside the gene matches: 13. The CDR3 contains 19 residues. CDR3 residues: CASSQEGYMTSGRGETQYF. The CDR3 nucleotides are TGTGCCAGCAGCCAAGAGGGTTATATGACTAGCGGGAGAGGGGAGACCCAGTACTTC.

This chain joins TRBV6-6 and TRBJ2-7, with 7 nucleotides matching TRBD1. CDR1 and CDR2 from the germline V gene are MNHNY and SVGAGI (reference sequence). The CDR3 sequence is 16 residues long. Trimming at V came to 2 bases and at J to 5 bases, leaving 12 bases not matched to a gene. CDR3 region: CASSYRGSDQGDEQYF. The DNA of the CDR3 is TGTGCCAGCAGTTACCGAGGGTCGGACCAGGGGGACGAGCAGTACTTC.

CDR3 sequence (DNA): TGTGCCAGCAGCTTCGGACGGACTAGCAATCAGCCCCAGCATTTT. Encoded protein: CASSFGRTSNQPQHF. The chain couples TRBV5-6 to TRBJ1-5; D uncertain. Germline values: CDR1 SGHDT, CDR2 YYEEEE. The CDR3 contains 15 residues. V lost 2 bases, J lost 0 bases, and 9 bases lay in between. The full variable domain, with the rest looked up from reference TRBV5-6 and TRBJ1-5, is DAGVTQSPTHLIKTRGQQVTLRCSPKSGHDTVSWYQQALGQGPQFIFQYYEEEERQRGNFPDRFSGHQFPNYSSELNVNALLLGDSALYLCASSFGRTSNQPQHFGDGTRLSIL.

This chain links TRBV7-8 with TRBJ2-5, with D maybe TRBD2 (6 bases). The J call may not be correct, given that the DNA end is closer to TRBJ2-7. Germline V lookup: CDR1 SGHVS, CDR2 FQNEAQ. There are 15 residues in the CDR3. CDR3 in amino acids: CASSLASGVSYEQYF. As DNA, the CDR3 is TGTGCCAGCAGCTTAGCATCGGGGGTAAGCTACGAGCAGTACTTC.

This chain's CDR3 is CASSPTDRELTGELFF. The CDR3 region has the DNA TGTGCCAGCAGCCCCACCGACAGGGAGCTCACCGGGGAGCTGTTTTTT. This sequence joins TRBV28 and TRBJ2-2; 7 bases match TRBD1. The germline V gene encodes CDR1 MDHEN and CDR2 SYDVKM. Unmatched junction bases numbered 11, after V lost 6 bases and J lost 4 bases. The CDR3 is 16 amino acids. Full variable domain (remainder filled in from reference TRBV28 and TRBJ2-2): DVKVTQSSRYLVKRTGEKVFLECVQDMDHENMFWYRQDPGLGLRLIYFSYDVKMKEKGDIPEGYSVSREKKERFSLILESASTNQTSMYLCASSPTDRELTGELFFGEGSRLTVL.

This clone was detected once. The gene calls are TRBV28 and TRBJ1-2, with D hard to call. This CDR3 is 13 amino acids long. Looked up from germline, CDR1 is MDHEN and CDR2 is SYDVKM. Trimming stripped 3 bases from V and 4 bases from J, with 9 bases between. CDR3 region: CASSFGRTYGYTF. CDR3 coding DNA: TGTGCCAGCAGTTTCGGGAGGACCTATGGCTACACCTTC.

The J gene is TRBJ1-2, the V gene TRBV25-1; D gene uncertain. The V gene lost 8 bases and the J gene lost 8 bases, with 15 bases spanning the gap. Germline V gives CDR1 MGHDK, CDR2 SYGVNS. There are 12 residues in the CDR3. CDR3 coding DNA: TGTGCCAGCGCTCATGGGTTGGGGGGCTACACCTTC. Protein product: CASAHGLGGYTF.

The chain has TRBV19 and TRBJ2-5; 9 bases agree with TRBD2. Germline CDR1 reads LNHDA; CDR2 reads SQIVND (reference sequence). The V and J ends lost 5 bases and 2 bases, in that order; junction bases with no gene match: 3. CDR3 length: 14 amino acids. CDR3 sequence reads: CASSEREAQETQYF. The DNA for the CDR3 is TGTGCCAGTAGTGAGCGGGAGGCGCAAGAGACCCAGTACTTC.